This T cell receptor (beta chain) derives from a study of T-cell reconstitution after alpha-beta-depleted transplantation in children. Whole-study findings and limits: The main origin of T-cell counts and diversity one year after transplant was newly produced T cells. Expanded clones from the graft, numbering several hundred, reportedly supplied alpha-beta T cells about two months after transplant.

The CDR3 sequence is 18 residues long. Losses at the gene ends were 0 bases for V and 4 bases for J; bases not matched to a gene: 6. Germline CDR1 and CDR2: ENHRY and SYGVKD. During its preparation, the TCRbeta library received unique molecular identifiers. TCRdb re-called the PCR reads with MiXCR, one entry per CDR3 protein. The sample contains 400,000 to 450,000 distinct CDR3 sequences, roughly 43% of which appear only once. Comment on this clonotype: What it binds is not known.

This clonotype originated in a girl aged 2 to 9 with aplastic anemia, due to receive a stem cell transplant. The chain employs TRBV10-3 and TRBJ2-5, with 15 nucleotides matching TRBD2. Sample: PBMCs, taken before TCRalphabeta/CD19-depleted stem cell transplant. The DNA for the CDR3 is TGTGCCATCAGTGAGTCGACTCCGGGACTAGCGGGAGGAGAGACCCAGTACTTC. It codes for CAISESTPGLAGGETQYF.